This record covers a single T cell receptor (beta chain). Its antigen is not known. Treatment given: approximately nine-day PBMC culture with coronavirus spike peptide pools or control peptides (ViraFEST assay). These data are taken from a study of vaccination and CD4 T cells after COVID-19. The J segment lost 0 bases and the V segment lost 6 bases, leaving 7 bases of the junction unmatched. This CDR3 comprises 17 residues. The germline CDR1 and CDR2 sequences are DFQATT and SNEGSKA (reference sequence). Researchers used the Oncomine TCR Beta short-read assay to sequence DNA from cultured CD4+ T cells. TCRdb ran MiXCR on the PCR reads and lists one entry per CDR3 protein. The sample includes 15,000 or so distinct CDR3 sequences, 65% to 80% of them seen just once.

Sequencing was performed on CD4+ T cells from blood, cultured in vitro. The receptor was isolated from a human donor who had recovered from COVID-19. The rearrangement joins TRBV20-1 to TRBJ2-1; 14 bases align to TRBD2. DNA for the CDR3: TGCAGTGCAATAGGGACTAGCGGGAGCATCTCCTACAATGAGCAGTTCTTC. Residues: CSAIGTSGSISYNEQFF.